Measured by frequency, the clone carrying this T cell receptor beta chain is large. Its antigen is undetermined. The iRepertoire multiplex PCR system with TCR subtype-specific primers built both bulk and single-cell libraries. After re-calling the multiplex PCR reads, TCRdb lists one entry per CDR3 protein, DNA absent. The record lists around 5,700 distinct CDR3 sequences, of which the ten most abundant hold less than 20%. Carbamazepine had induced Stevens-Johnson syndrome or toxic epidermal necrolysis in the sequenced donors. This entry comes from a study of T cells in severe cutaneous drug reactions. Across the whole study: Enrolled patients had probable or definite SJS/TEN or DRESS per RegiSCAR.

Study-wide results and limits: Tolerant-control and healthy-donor PBMC lacked or rarely had the public CDR3 found in blisters.

This receptor was obtained from a human donor with a severe cutaneous adverse drug reaction. The specimen sequenced was PBMCs.

CDR3: CASTPIQNTEAFF. The V call is TRBV6-1, the J call TRBJ1-1. CDR3 length equals 13 residues. Germline V gene sequence: CDR1 MNHNS, CDR2 SASEGT.